This is a list of T cell receptor beta chains from one sample in a study of OX40 agonist ivuxolimab in advanced cancers. Clones were sequenced by immunoSEQ multiplex PCR, and TCRdb holds only the in-frame ones, with some missing. This repertoire shows tens of thousands of clones, roughly nine tenths found once; its top ten account for around 3.3%. The starting material was CD4+ or CD8+ T cells sorted from blood, obtained in a trial of the OX40 agonist ivuxolimab. The receptors come from an adult with an advanced solid tumor such as melanoma, head and neck, liver or kidney cancer. CDR3s include the opening cysteine and the closing phenylalanine or tryptophan. A D gene is named only where the DNA matches it firmly. The size of a clone is reported for some rows only, either as once, few or many, or as a class for expanded clones.

clone_size	v_call	d_call	j_call	cdr3_aa	cdr3_nt
few	TRBV27	-	TRBJ1-5	CASGRASNQPQHF	TGTGCCTCCGGCAGGGCGAGCAATCAGCCCCAGCATTTT
-	TRBV27	-	TRBJ2-3	CASSSESAGSTDTQYF	TGTGCCAGCAGTTCAGAATCCGCAGGGAGTACAGATACGCAGTATTTT
-	TRBV5-4	-	TRBJ2-6	CASSFPAWTVSGANVLTF	TGTGCCAGCAGTTTTCCAGCGTGGACGGTCTCTGGGGCCAACGTCCTGACTTTC
-	TRBV4-3	-	TRBJ1-2	CASSQSGVDGYTF	TGCGCCAGCAGCCAAAGTGGTGTGGATGGCTACACCTTC
-	TRBV29-1	-	TRBJ2-7	CSVEEGQEGEQYF	TGCAGCGTTGAAGAGGGGCAGGAGGGCGAGCAGTACTTC
-	TRBV27	-	TRBJ2-7	CASSFQGRYEQYF	TGTGCCAGCAGTTTTCAGGGCCGATACGAGCAGTACTTC
-	TRBV5-4	TRBD1	TRBJ1-1	CASSYRGGNTEAFF	TGTGCCAGCAGCTACAGGGGCGGGAACACTGAAGCTTTCTTT
-	TRBV4-1	-	TRBJ2-3	CASSQGNQAGDTQYF	TGCGCCAGCAGCCAAGGCAATCAGGCGGGAGATACGCAGTATTTT
once	TRBV11-2	TRBD2	TRBJ2-2	CASSDRGLADTGELFF	TGTGCCAGCAGCGATAGGGGACTAGCGGACACCGGGGAGCTGTTTTTT
-	TRBV19	-	TRBJ1-2	CASIPRGSYGYTF	TGTGCCAGTATACCCAGGGGAAGCTATGGCTACACCTTC
-	TRBV7-9	-	TRBJ2-7	CASSSPSYEQYF	TGTGCCAGCAGCTCCCCGTCCTACGAGCAGTACTTC
-	TRBV10-3	-	TRBJ2-2	CAISDAGVPGELFF	TGTGCCATCAGTGACGCAGGGGTACCCGGGGAGCTGTTTTTT
once	TRBV6-6	-	TRBJ1-2	CASGGNDYGYTF	TGTGCCAGCGGGGGGAACGACTATGGCTACACCTTC
-	TRBV4-1	-	TRBJ1-5	CASSQVSQGSQPQHF	TGCGCCAGCAGCCAAGTTTCCCAGGGGAGTCAGCCCCAGCATTTT
-	TRBV2	-	TRBJ1-6	CASSEVMDNSPLHF	TGTGCCAGCAGTGAAGTTATGGATAATTCACCCCTCCACTTT
-	TRBV19	-	TRBJ1-2	CASTSGLSNYGYTF	TGTGCCAGTACAAGTGGTCTTTCTAACTATGGCTACACCTTC
-	TRBV7-9	-	TRBJ2-5	CASSLLTNF	TGTGCCAGCAGCTTATTGACCAACTTC
-	TRBV5-1	-	TRBJ1-1	CASSLFGQNTEAFF	TGCGCCAGCAGCTTGTTCGGCCAGAACACTGAAGCTTTCTTT
-	TRBV28	-	TRBJ1-2	CASSFPGAYGYTF	TGTGCCAGCAGTTTCCCAGGGGCTTATGGCTACACCTTC
-	TRBV11-2	-	TRBJ1-5	CASSLGGAGEGNQPQHF	TGTGCCAGCAGCTTAGGGGGGGCAGGCGAGGGCAATCAGCCCCAGCATTTT
-	TRBV27	TRBD1	TRBJ1-2	CASGTGYDGYTF	TGTGCCAGCGGGACAGGGTATGATGGCTACACCTTC
once	TRBV27	-	TRBJ2-7	CASGLGGSSSYEQYF	TGTGCCAGCGGACTCGGAGGGTCCAGCTCCTACGAGCAGTACTTC
-	TRBV19	TRBD1	TRBJ1-1	CASSMWGQGNTEAFF	TGTGCCAGTAGTATGTGGGGACAGGGTAACACTGAAGCTTTCTTT
-	TRBV5-6	-	TRBJ1-1	CASSLYRAYLNTEAFF	TGTGCCAGCAGCTTGTATAGGGCCTACCTGAACACTGAAGCTTTCTTT
-	TRBV12-5	TRBD1	TRBJ1-5	CASGLQQGGQPQHF	TGTGCTAGTGGTTTGCAGCAGGGGGGTCAGCCCCAGCATTTT
-	TRBV6-6	TRBD1	TRBJ2-2	CASSYGQGASGELFF	TGTGCCAGCAGTTACGGACAGGGGGCGTCCGGGGAGCTGTTTTTT
-	TRBV7-2	-	TRBJ2-7	CASSEDTKEVYEQYF	TGTGCCAGCAGCGAAGACACCAAGGAGGTCTACGAGCAGTACTTC
-	TRBV11-2	-	TRBJ2-1	CASSLSGYNEQFF	TGTGCCAGCAGCTTAAGCGGCTACAATGAGCAGTTCTTC
once	TRBV19	TRBD1	TRBJ1-1	CASSTDRVGAEAFF	TGTGCCAGTAGTACCGACAGGGTCGGCGCTGAAGCTTTCTTT
-	TRBV28	TRBD2	TRBJ2-1	CASSFRLAGIADEQFF	TGTGCCAGCAGTTTCAGACTAGCGGGGATTGCCGATGAGCAGTTCTTC
-	TRBV7-2	-	TRBJ1-3	CASSPWFSGNTIYF	TGTGCCAGCAGCCCATGGTTCTCTGGAAACACCATATATTTT
-	TRBV6-5	-	TRBJ2-3	CASSYSRGGRTDTQYF	TGTGCCAGCAGTTACTCGAGGGGGGGGCGCACAGATACGCAGTATTTT
-	TRBV7-9	-	TRBJ2-3	CASSPVGSSTDTQYF	TGTGCCAGCAGCCCGGTGGGCTCAAGCACAGATACGCAGTATTTT
-	TRBV27	-	TRBJ2-5	CASSLALASQETQYF	TGTGCCAGCAGTTTAGCGTTGGCCAGCCAAGAGACCCAGTACTTC